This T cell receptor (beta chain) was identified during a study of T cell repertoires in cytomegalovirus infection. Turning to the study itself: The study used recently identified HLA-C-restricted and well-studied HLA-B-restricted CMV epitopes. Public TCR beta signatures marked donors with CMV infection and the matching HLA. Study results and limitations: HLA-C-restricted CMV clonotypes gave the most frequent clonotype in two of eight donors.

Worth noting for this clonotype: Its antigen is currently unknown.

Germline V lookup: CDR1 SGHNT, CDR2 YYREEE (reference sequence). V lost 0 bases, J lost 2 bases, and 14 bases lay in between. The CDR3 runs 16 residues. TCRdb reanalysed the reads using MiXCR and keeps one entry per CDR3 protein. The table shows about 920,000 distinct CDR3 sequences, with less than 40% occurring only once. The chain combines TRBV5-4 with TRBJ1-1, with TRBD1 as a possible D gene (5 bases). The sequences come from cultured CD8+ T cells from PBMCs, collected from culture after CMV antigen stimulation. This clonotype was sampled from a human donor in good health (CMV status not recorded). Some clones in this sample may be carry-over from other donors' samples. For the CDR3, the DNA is TGTGCCAGCAGCTTGGGGGGAGATGGACACAACACTGAAGCTTTCTTT. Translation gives CASSLGGDGHNTEAFF.